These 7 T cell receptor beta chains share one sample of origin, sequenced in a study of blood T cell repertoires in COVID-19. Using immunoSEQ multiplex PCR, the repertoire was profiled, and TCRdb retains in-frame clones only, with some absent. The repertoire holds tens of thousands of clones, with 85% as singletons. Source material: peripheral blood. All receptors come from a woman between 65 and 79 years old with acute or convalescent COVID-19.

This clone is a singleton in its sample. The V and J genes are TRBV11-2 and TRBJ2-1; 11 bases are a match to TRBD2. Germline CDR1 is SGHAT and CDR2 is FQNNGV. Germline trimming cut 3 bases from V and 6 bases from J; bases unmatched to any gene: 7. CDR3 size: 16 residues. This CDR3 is CASSLSSGRAGNEQFF. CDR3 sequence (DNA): TGTGCCAGCAGCTTGAGTAGCGGGAGGGCTGGCAATGAGCAGTTCTTC.

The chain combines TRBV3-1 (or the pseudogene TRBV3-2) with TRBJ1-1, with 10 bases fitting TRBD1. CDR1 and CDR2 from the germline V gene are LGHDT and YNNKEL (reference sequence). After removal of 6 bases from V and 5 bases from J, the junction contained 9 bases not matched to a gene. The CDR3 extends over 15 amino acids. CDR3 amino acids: CASRRDRGLGTEAFF. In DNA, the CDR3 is TGTGCCAGCAGGAGGGACAGGGGATTGGGGACTGAAGCTTTCTTT.

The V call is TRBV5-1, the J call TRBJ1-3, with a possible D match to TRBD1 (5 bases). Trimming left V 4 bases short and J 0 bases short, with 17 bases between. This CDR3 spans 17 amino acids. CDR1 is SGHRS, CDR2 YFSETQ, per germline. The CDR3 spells CASSPGSNRLSGNTIYF. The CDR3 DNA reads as TGCGCCAGCAGCCCGGGCTCAAACAGGCTCTCTGGAAACACCATATATTTT.

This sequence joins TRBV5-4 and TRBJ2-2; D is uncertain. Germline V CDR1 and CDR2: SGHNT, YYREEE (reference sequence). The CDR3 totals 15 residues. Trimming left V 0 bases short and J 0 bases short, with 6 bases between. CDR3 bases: TGTGCCAGCAGCTTGGGCAGTACGAACACCGGGGAGCTGTTTTTT. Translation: CASSLGSTNTGELFF.

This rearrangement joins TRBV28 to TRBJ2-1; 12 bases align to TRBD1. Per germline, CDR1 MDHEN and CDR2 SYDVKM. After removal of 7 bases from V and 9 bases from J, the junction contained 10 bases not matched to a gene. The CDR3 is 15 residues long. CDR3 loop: CASTPGQGAGGEQFF. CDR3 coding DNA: TGTGCCAGCACCCCGGGACAGGGGGCGGGTGGTGAGCAGTTCTTC.

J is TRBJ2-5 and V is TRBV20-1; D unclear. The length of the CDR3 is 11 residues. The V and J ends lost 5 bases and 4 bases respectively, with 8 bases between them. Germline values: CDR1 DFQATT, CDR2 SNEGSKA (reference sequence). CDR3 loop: CSASRLETQYF. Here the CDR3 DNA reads TGCAGTGCTTCCAGGCTAGAGACCCAGTACTTC.

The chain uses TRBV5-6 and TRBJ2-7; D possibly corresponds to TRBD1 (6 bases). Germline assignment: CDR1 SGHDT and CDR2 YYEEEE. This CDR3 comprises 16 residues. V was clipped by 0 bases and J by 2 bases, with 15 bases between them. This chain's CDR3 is CASSLGGWGPTYEQYV. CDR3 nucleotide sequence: TGTGCCAGCAGCTTGGGGGGTTGGGGGCCCACCTACGAGCAGTACGTC.